One sample yielded the 10 T cell receptor beta chains listed below, sequenced in a study of blood T cell repertoires in COVID-19. The assay was immunoSEQ multiplex PCR, and TCRdb's table has in-frame clones only and misses some. The table lists about 80,000 clones, 65% to 85% of them singletons. The specimen was peripheral blood. All receptors derive from a man between 65 and 79 years old with active or convalescent COVID-19.

The rearrangement uses TRBV18 and TRBJ2-5; tentatively, D is TRBD1 (6 bases). V dropped 4 bases and J dropped 5 bases, with 23 bases sitting between them. From germline, CDR1 is KGHSH and CDR2 LQKENI. The CDR3 is made up of 17 amino acids. The CDR3 protein is CASSQNPGTQTEETQYF. The DNA for the CDR3 is TGTGCCAGCTCACAGAACCCCGGGACACAAACCGAGGAGACCCAGTACTTC. Variable domain in full (rest from reference TRBV18 and TRBJ2-5): NAGVMQNPRHLVRRRGQEARLRCSPMKGHSHVYWYRQLPEEGLKFMVYLQKENIIDESGMPKERFSAEFPKEGPSILRIQQVVRGDSAAYFCASSQNPGTQTEETQYFGPGTRLLVL.

This clone is a singleton in its sample. CDR3 sequence: CASSANPYNEQFF. The CDR3 DNA reads as TGTGCCAGCAGCGCGAACCCCTACAATGAGCAGTTCTTC. V usage is TRBV7-7 and J usage is TRBJ2-1; D gene uncertain. Germline-derived CDR1 and CDR2 are SSHAT and FNYEAQ (reference sequence). The V end was cut by 5 bases, the J end by 2 bases, with 7 bases between. This CDR3 has 13 residues.

The chain uses TRBV30 and TRBJ1-2, with D possibly being TRBD1 (5 bases). This CDR3 contains 14 residues. CDR1 is GTSNPN, CDR2 SVGIG, per germline (reference sequence). Trimming stripped 0 bases from V and 8 bases from J, with 16 bases between. The CDR3 here is CAWSVDHRSRGYTF. The DNA of the CDR3 is TGTGCCTGGAGTGTGGACCACAGGTCCAGGGGCTACACCTTC.

The table lists this clone with a few counts. The V gene is TRBV11-2, the J gene TRBJ2-3; D ambiguous. V lost 2 bases and J 6 bases, leaving 12 bases between the germline ends. The CDR3 covers 14 residues. Germline values: CDR1 SGHAT, CDR2 FQNNGV. This CDR3 reads CASSLSQEWDTQYF. Written as DNA, the CDR3 is TGTGCCAGCAGCTTAAGTCAGGAATGGGATACGCAGTATTTT.

The J gene is TRBJ1-3, the V gene TRBV3-1 (or the pseudogene TRBV3-2), with D possibly matching TRBD1 (6 bases). The CDR3 sequence is 14 residues long. Germline V gives CDR1 LGHDT, CDR2 YNNKEL (reference sequence). V was cut by 5 bases and J by 1 base, with 9 bases left in between. For the CDR3, the DNA is TGTGCCAGCAGCACAGGGTCGTCTGGAAACACCATATATTTT. Residues: CASSTGSSGNTIYF.

This chain uses TRBV7-9 with TRBJ1-2; D is perhaps TRBD1 (6 bases). The CDR3 runs 13 residues. Looked up from germline, CDR1 is SEHNR and CDR2 is FQNEAQ (reference sequence). Trimming shortened V by 5 bases and J by 4 bases, and 11 bases separated the two germline ends. For the CDR3, the DNA is TGTGCCAGCAGCCCCCGGACAGTCTATGGCTACACCTTC. Its protein is CASSPRTVYGYTF.

The chain has TRBV29-1 and TRBJ1-2; TRBD1 agrees at 7 bases. The CDR3 is 13 amino acids. CDR1 is SQVTM, CDR2 ANQGSEA, per germline. Trimming removed 4 bases from V and 4 bases from J; junction bases left unmatched: 6. CDR3 amino acids: CSVGRTGGYGYTF. As DNA, the CDR3 is TGCAGCGTTGGTCGGACAGGCGGCTATGGCTACACCTTC.

This clone was found a few times. This rearrangement joins TRBV2 to TRBJ2-3; maybe TRBD2 (6 bases). Trimming stripped 8 bases from V and 2 bases from J, with 20 bases between. Per the germline V gene, CDR1 is SNHLY and CDR2 is FYNNEI. The CDR3 totals 16 residues. Here the CDR3 reads CASARLGAGLTDTQYF. The CDR3 nucleotides read TGTGCCAGCGCACGACTAGGAGCGGGCCTCACAGATACGCAGTATTTT.

This clone was counted a single time. This chain connects TRBV27 to TRBJ2-1, with D maybe TRBD1 (6 bases). The CDR3 totals 13 residues. Trimming took off 7 bases at V and 7 bases at J, with 14 bases between the two ends. In germline, CDR1 is MNHEY, CDR2 SMNVEV (reference sequence). The DNA for the CDR3 is TGTGCCAGCAAGGTTCAGGGGAGAAATGAGCAGTTCTTC. Its translation is CASKVQGRNEQFF.

The chain uses TRBV9 and TRBJ2-7; TRBD2 might be the D (5 bases). The V gene lost 0 bases and the J gene lost 4 bases, with 17 bases spanning the gap. Germline lookup yields CDR1 SGDLS and CDR2 YYNGEE. The CDR3 runs 16 residues. The CDR3 nucleotides are TGTGCCAGCAGCGTAGTAGAAGGAGAGGACTGGTACGAGCAGTACTTC. Its translation is CASSVVEGEDWYEQYF.